The 15 T cell receptor beta chains listed next were all sequenced from one sample in a study of Ad26.COV2.S vaccination and SARS-CoV-2 variants. Specified treatment: over 15 received Ad26.COV2.S at low or high dose, single or two shots; several received placebo; per-sample allocation not given. Collection of samples fell on day 63 after the first vaccine or placebo injection. The method was immunoSEQ multiplex PCR; TCRdb's version includes in-frame clones alone and lacks a portion of them. The sample includes 350,000 to 500,000 clones, about nine tenths of them seen just once. The sequencing used peripheral blood, collected in a trial of Ad26.COV2.S vaccine versus placebo. The receptors come from a person aged 18-65 years who received the Ad26.COV2.S COVID-19 vaccine or a placebo.

The chain joins TRBV3-1 (or the pseudogene TRBV3-2) to TRBJ2-2, with TRBD1 matching over 12 bases. This CDR3 spans 16 amino acids. Germline V gene sequence: CDR1 LGHDT, CDR2 YNNKEL (reference sequence). J lost 4 bases, V lost 4 bases, and 4 bases had no gene match. The CDR3 here is CASSLGQGASTGELFF. CDR3 nucleotide sequence: TGTGCCAGCAGCCTGGGACAGGGGGCGTCCACCGGGGAGCTGTTTTTT.

V usage is TRBV11-2 and J usage is TRBJ2-7, with a possible D match to TRBD2 (6 bases). Trimming took off 3 bases at V and 2 bases at J, with 14 bases between the two ends. The CDR3 contains 15 residues. Germline-derived CDR1 and CDR2 are SGHAT and FQNNGV. Written as DNA, the CDR3 is TGTGCCAGCAGCTTGGAGGGACGGACAACCTACGAGCAGTACTTC. This sequence encodes CASSLEGRTTYEQYF.

V and J are TRBV19 and TRBJ2-3, with unresolved D. The length of the CDR3 is 14 residues. The V end lost 10 bases, the J end lost 0 bases, and 14 bases lay between the germline ends. CDR1 is LNHDA and CDR2 is SQIVND in the germline V gene (reference sequence). The CDR3 coding sequence is TGTGCCACTACCTCTCTGGGGAGCACAGATACGCAGTATTTT. Protein sequence: CATTSLGSTDTQYF.

A word on this clone: Other nucleotide sequences in the sample specify the same CDR3. The chain combines TRBV7-2 with TRBJ2-1; tentative D call: TRBD2 (6 bases). This CDR3 has 15 amino acids. Germline values: CDR1 SGHTA, CDR2 FQGNSA. V was shortened by 1 base and J by 1 base, with 8 bases between the two germline ends. CDR3 loop: CASSLVGSSYNEQFF. The CDR3 nucleotides are TGTGCCAGCAGCTTAGTCGGGAGTTCCTACAATGAGCAGTTCTTC.

A note on this clone: The same CDR3 can be traced to other DNA sequences in this sample. V and J are TRBV18 and TRBJ1-6, with 7 bases matching TRBD1. Trimming at V came to 3 bases and at J to 8 bases, leaving 1 base not matched to a gene. From germline, CDR1 is KGHSH and CDR2 LQKENI. This CDR3 has 13 residues. CDR3 nucleotides: TGTGCCAGCTCACCCACAGGGGATTCACCCCTCCACTTT. The encoded protein is CASSPTGDSPLHF.

The chain carries TRBV11-2 and TRBJ2-2; the match to TRBD2 covers 7 bases. Germline-derived CDR1 and CDR2 are SGHAT and FQNNGV. The CDR3 length is 16 residues. J lost 7 bases, V lost 1 base, and 9 bases had no gene match. The CDR3 DNA reads as TGTGCCAGCAGCTTAGCGAATTGGGAGGGGTTCGGGGAGCTGTTTTTT. Its protein is CASSLANWEGFGELFF. The whole variable domain, filled in from reference TRBV11-2 and TRBJ2-2, reads EAGVAQSPRYKIIEKRQSVAFWCNPISGHATLYWYQQILGQGPKLLIQFQNNGVVDDSQLPKDRFSAERLKGVDSTLKIQPAKLEDSAVYLCASSLANWEGFGELFFGEGSRLTVL.

J is TRBJ1-2 and V is TRBV30; D is ambiguous. Germline CDR1 GTSNPN, CDR2 SVGIG (reference sequence). The CDR3 sequence is 13 residues long. Trimming took off 1 base at V and 7 bases at J, with 13 bases between the two ends. This CDR3 reads CAWSGMDPGGYTF. CDR3 nucleotide sequence: TGTGCCTGGAGTGGAATGGATCCGGGTGGCTACACCTTC.

The chain combines TRBV11-2 with TRBJ1-4; 7 nucleotides agree with TRBD1. Trimming took 6 bases from V and 8 from J; bases not matched to a gene: 6. Germline V gives CDR1 SGHAT, CDR2 FQNNGV. CDR3 length equals 13 residues. The CDR3 spells CASRQGEYEKLFF. CDR3 sequence (DNA): TGTGCCAGCAGGCAGGGGGAATACGAAAAACTGTTTTTT.

Only one count was recorded for this clone. The chain joins TRBV9 to TRBJ2-1; weak D call: TRBD2 (7 bases). Germline V gives CDR1 SGDLS, CDR2 YYNGEE. Trimming cost V 4 bases and J 4 bases, with 15 bases left between them. The length of the CDR3 is 15 residues. The CDR3 region has the DNA TGTGCCAGCAGCCCGTCGGGGGGCCGTTACAATGAGCAGTTCTTC. Translation: CASSPSGGRYNEQFF. Variable domain in full (rest from reference TRBV9 and TRBJ2-1): DSGVTQTPKHLITATGQRVTLRCSPRSGDLSVYWYQQSLDQGLQFLIQYYNGEERAKGNILERFSAQQFPDLHSELNLSSLELGDSALYFCASSPSGGRYNEQFFGPGTRLTVL.

The genes are TRBV19 and TRBJ2-2, with 7 nucleotides matching TRBD1. The CDR3 runs to 17 residues. With 0 bases clipped from V and 7 bases from J, the junction kept 11 bases outside the gene matches. Germline V gives CDR1 LNHDA, CDR2 SQIVND (reference sequence). CDR3 in amino acids: CASSIDKETGRVGELFF. The CDR3 nucleotides are TGTGCCAGTAGTATAGATAAAGAGACAGGGCGCGTCGGGGAGCTGTTTTTT.

The chain recombines TRBV18 with TRBJ2-2; 10 bases are shared with TRBD1. This CDR3 has 17 residues. V lost 1 base to trimming and J lost 0 bases; unmatched junction nucleotides: 2. Germline lookup yields CDR1 KGHSH and CDR2 LQKENI. The CDR3 loop is CASSPRGTGANTGELFF. CDR3 DNA: TGTGCCAGCTCACCACGCGGGACAGGGGCGAACACCGGGGAGCTGTTTTTT.

In its sample, this clone was seen once. V gene TRBV5-6 combines with J gene TRBJ1-5, with D perhaps matching TRBD1 (5 bases). The V gene lost 4 bases and the J gene lost 3 bases, with 11 bases spanning the gap. The CDR3 totals 14 residues. Germline CDR1 reads SGHDT; CDR2 reads YYEEEE. CDR3 loop: CASSRGIHNQPQHF. The CDR3 nucleotides are TGTGCCAGCAGCCGGGGCATCCACAATCAGCCCCAGCATTTT.

This rearrangement joins TRBV28 to TRBJ2-7; D remains unclear. The V and J ends lost 5 bases and 7 bases respectively, with 12 bases between them. Germline CDR1 MDHEN, CDR2 SYDVKM. The CDR3 has 12 amino acids. The CDR3 loop is CASSPPRREQYF. CDR3 nucleotide sequence: TGTGCCAGCAGTCCCCCCAGGCGAGAGCAGTACTTC.

The gene calls are TRBV4-2 and TRBJ2-6; 7 bases align to TRBD1. The germline V gene has CDR1 LGHNA and CDR2 YNFKEQ. J gave up 0 bases and V 4 bases, and 6 bases lay outside the gene matches. The CDR3 is made up of 17 amino acids. The CDR3 DNA reads TGTGCCAGCAGCCGGTCAACAGGGGCCTCTGGGGCCAACGTCCTGACTTTC. Residues: CASSRSTGASGANVLTF.

The chain's CDR3 is CASSLGASGANGYTF. CDR3 DNA sequence: TGTGCCAGCAGCTTAGGGGCCTCCGGGGCAAACGGCTACACCTTC. V gene TRBV7-9 combines with J gene TRBJ1-2; the D gene is possibly TRBD1 (5 bases). Germline loops: CDR1 SEHNR, CDR2 FQNEAQ (reference sequence). The CDR3 is made up of 15 amino acids. The ends were cut back, 1 base at V and 8 bases at J, with 17 bases in the middle. Variable domain in full (rest from reference TRBV7-9 and TRBJ1-2): DTGVSQNPRHKITKRGQNVTFRCDPISEHNRLYWYRQTLGQGPEFLTYFQNEAQLEKSRLLSDRFSAERPKGSFSTLEIQRTEQGDSAMYLCASSLGASGANGYTFGSGTRLTVV.